Sequencing of this T cell receptor beta chain was carried out in a study of long-term antiretroviral therapy in people with HIV. Findings and caveats of the study: Blood obtained between about 2004 and 2017 may reflect older ART regimens.

At survey level, the immunoSEQ assay was run in its v3.0 version. Per sample, sequencing targeted roughly 35,000-50,000 T-cell genomes. Data came from immunoSEQ multiplex PCR; TCRdb stores just in-frame clones and leaves some out. The repertoire includes tens of thousands of clones, roughly 84% of them detected once, and about 4.5% sits in the top ten. This clone was seen a few times. What it recognizes is unknown. V was pared by 3 bases and J by 4 bases, with 3 bases between. The germline CDR1 and CDR2 sequences are SNHLY and FYNNEI. This CDR3 has 11 amino acids. This receptor was taken from a man aged 25 to 40 with HIV. This sequence joins TRBV2 and TRBJ1-2, with unresolved D. Sample: unsorted PBMCs, taken approximately 6.2 years after starting antiretroviral therapy. The CDR3 is CASSDTYGYTF. CDR3 nucleotide sequence: TGTGCCAGCAGTGATACCTATGGCTACACCTTC. The complete variable domain, with remaining parts taken from reference TRBV2 and TRBJ1-2, reads EPEVTQTPSHQVTQMGQEVILRCVPISNHLYFYWYRQILGQKVEFLVSFYNNEISEKSEIFDDQFSVERPDGSNFTLKIRSTKLEDSAMYFCASSDTYGYTFGSGTRLTVV.